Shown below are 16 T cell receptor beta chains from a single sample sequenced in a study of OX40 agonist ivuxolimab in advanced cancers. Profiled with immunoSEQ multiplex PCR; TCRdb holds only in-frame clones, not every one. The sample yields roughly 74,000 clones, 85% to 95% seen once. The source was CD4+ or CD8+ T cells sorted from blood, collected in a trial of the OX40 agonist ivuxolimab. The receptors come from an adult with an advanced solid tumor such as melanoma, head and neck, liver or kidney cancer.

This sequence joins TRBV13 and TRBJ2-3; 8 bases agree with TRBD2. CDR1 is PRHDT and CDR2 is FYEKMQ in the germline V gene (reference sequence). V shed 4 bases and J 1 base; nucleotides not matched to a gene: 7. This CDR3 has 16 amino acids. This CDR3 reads CASSSGLARGTDTQYF. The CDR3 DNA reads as TGTGCCAGCAGCTCCGGACTAGCTCGCGGCACAGATACGCAGTATTTT. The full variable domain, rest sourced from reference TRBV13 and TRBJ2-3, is AAGVIQSPRHLIKEKRETATLKCYPIPRHDTVYWYQQGPGQDPQFLISFYEKMQSDKGSIPDRFSAQQFSDYHSELNMSSLELGDSALYFCASSSGLARGTDTQYFGPGTRLTVL.

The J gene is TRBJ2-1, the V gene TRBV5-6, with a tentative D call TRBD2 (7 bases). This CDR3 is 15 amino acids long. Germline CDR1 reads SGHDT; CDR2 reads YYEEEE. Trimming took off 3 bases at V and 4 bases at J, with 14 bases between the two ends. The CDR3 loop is CASSYRGGGYNEQFF. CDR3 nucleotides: TGTGCCAGCAGCTACCGAGGGGGAGGGTACAATGAGCAGTTCTTC. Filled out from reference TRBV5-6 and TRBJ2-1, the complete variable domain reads DAGVTQSPTHLIKTRGQQVTLRCSPKSGHDTVSWYQQALGQGPQFIFQYYEEEERQRGNFPDRFSGHQFPNYSSELNVNALLLGDSALYLCASSYRGGGYNEQFFGPGTRLTVL.

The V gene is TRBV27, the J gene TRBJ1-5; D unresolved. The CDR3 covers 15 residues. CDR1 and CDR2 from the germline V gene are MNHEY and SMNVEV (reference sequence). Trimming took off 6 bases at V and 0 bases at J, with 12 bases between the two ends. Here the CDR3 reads CASSVSSYSNQPQHF. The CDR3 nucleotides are TGTGCCAGCAGCGTTTCATCCTATAGCAATCAGCCCCAGCATTTT.

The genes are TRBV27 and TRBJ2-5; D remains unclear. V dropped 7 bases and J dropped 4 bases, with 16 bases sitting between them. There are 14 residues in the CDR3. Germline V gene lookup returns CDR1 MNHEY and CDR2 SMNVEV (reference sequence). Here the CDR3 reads CASTPLAWGETQYF. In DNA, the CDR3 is TGTGCCAGCACCCCTTTGGCCTGGGGAGAGACCCAGTACTTC.

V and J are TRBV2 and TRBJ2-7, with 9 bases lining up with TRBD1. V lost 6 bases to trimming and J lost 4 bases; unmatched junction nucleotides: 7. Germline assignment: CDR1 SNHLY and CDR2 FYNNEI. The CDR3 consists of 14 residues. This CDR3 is CASSWDRDEYEQYF. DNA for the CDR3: TGTGCCAGCAGCTGGGACAGGGACGAATACGAGCAGTACTTC.

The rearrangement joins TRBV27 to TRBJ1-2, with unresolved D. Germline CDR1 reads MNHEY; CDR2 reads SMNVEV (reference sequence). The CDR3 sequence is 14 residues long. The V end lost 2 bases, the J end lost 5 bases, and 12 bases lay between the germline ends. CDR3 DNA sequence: TGTGCCAGCAGTTTAGATGGTCAGTATTATGGCTACACCTTC. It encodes CASSLDGQYYGYTF.

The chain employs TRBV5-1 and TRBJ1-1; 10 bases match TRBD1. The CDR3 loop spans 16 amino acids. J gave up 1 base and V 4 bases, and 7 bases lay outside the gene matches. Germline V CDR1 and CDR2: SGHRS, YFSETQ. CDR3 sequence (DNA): TGCGCCAGCAGCCCTGGGACAGGGGATTGGAACACTGAAGCTTTCTTT. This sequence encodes CASSPGTGDWNTEAFF.

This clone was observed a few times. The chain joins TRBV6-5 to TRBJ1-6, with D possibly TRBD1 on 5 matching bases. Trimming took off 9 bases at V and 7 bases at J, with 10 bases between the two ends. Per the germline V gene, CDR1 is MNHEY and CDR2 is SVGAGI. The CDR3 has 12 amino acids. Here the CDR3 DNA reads TGTGCCAGAGAGGGGCAGAATTCACCCCTCCACTTT. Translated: CAREGQNSPLHF.

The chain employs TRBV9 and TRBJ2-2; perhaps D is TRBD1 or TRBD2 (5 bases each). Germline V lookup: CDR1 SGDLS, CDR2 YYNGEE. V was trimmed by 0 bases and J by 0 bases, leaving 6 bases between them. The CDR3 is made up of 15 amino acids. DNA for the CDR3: TGTGCCAGCAGCGTAGTGGGGGCGAACACCGGGGAGCTGTTTTTT. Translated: CASSVVGANTGELFF.

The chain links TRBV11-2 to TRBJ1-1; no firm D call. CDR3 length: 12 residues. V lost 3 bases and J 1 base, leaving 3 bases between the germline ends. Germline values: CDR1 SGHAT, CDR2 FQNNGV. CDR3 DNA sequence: TGTGCCAGCAGCTTTAAGAACACTGAAGCTTTCTTT. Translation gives CASSFKNTEAFF.

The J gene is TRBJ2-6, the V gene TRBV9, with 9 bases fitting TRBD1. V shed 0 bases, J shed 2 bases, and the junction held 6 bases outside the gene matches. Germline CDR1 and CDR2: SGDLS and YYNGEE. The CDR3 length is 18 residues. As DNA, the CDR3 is TGTGCCAGCAGCGTAGAGGGGGACAGGGCCACTGGGGCCAACGTCCTGACTTTC. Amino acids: CASSVEGDRATGANVLTF.

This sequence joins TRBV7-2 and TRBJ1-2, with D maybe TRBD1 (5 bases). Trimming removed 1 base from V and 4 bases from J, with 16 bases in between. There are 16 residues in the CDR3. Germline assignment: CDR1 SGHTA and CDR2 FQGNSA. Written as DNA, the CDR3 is TGTGCCAGCAGCTTAGAGGGACTTCCCTTTTTCTATGGCTACACCTTC. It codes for CASSLEGLPFFYGYTF.

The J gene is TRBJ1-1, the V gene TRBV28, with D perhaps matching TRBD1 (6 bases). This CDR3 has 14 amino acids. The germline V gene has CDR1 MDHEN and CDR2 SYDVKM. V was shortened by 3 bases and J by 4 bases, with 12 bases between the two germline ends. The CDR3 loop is CASSFWGAATEAFF. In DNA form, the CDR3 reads TGTGCCAGCAGTTTTTGGGGGGCGGCCACTGAAGCTTTCTTT.

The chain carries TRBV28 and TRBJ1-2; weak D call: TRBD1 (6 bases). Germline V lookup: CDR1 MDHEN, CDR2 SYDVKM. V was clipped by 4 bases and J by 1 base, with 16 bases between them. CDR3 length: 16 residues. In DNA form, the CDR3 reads TGTGCCAGCAGTTCCATTGGGACAACCCTTAACTATGGCTACACCTTC. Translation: CASSSIGTTLNYGYTF.

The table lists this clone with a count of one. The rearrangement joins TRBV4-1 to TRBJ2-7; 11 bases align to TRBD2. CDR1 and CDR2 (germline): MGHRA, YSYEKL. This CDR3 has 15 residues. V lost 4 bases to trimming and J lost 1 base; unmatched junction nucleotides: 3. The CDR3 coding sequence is TGCGCCAGCAGCCTCAGACTAGCGGGGTCCTACGAGCAGTACTTC. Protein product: CASSLRLAGSYEQYF.

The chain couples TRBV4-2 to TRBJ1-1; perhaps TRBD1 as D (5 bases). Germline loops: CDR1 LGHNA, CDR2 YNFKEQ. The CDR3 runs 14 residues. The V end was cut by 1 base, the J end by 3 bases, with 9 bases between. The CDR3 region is CASSQGTGDTEAFF. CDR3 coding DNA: TGTGCCAGCAGCCAAGGCACGGGGGACACTGAAGCTTTCTTT.